The 26 T cell receptor beta chains presented below share a single source sample, sequenced in a study of cytomegalovirus exposure and HLA in healthy donors. PCR was performed using 60 Vbeta and 13 Jbeta primers. Assay used: immunoSEQ multiplex PCR; TCRdb lists only in-frame clones, some missing. Of fewer than 250,000 clones in the sample, around three quarters are singletons; the top ten hold 1.6%. Material: PBMCs. The receptors were gathered from a woman between 18 and 29 years old in good health and CMV-seronegative.

The rearrangement joins TRBV7-9 to TRBJ2-7; 9 nucleotides agree with TRBD1. The CDR3 consists of 14 residues. Germline V gene data show CDR1 as SEHNR and CDR2 as FQNEAQ (reference sequence). V shed 6 bases and J 6 bases; nucleotides not matched to a gene: 9. CDR3 region: CASRPRTGDREQYF. CDR3 bases: TGTGCCAGCAGGCCCAGGACAGGGGACCGCGAGCAGTACTTC.

CDR3 coding DNA: TGCGCCAGCAGCCCGGGACTAGCGGCAATAAACACCGGGGAGCTGTTTTTT. Amino acid sequence: CASSPGLAAINTGELFF. This chain links TRBV5-1 with TRBJ2-2; TRBD2 aligns across 11 bases. Germline trimming cut 4 bases from V and 2 bases from J; bases unmatched to any gene: 7. Per the germline V gene, CDR1 is SGHRS and CDR2 is YFSETQ. This CDR3 contains 17 residues.

The chain employs TRBV28 and TRBJ2-5; 14 nucleotides line up with TRBD2. Germline V lookup: CDR1 MDHEN, CDR2 SYDVKM. V was pared by 3 bases and J by 2 bases, with 5 bases of the junction left unmatched. This CDR3 has 17 amino acids. CDR3 loop: CASSFGGLAGEQETQYF. The CDR3 nucleotides are TGTGCCAGCAGTTTTGGGGGACTAGCGGGAGAACAAGAGACCCAGTACTTC.

V gene TRBV7-2 combines with J gene TRBJ1-6; TRBD1 agrees at 8 bases. V dropped 4 bases and J dropped 8; count of bases not matched to a gene: 7. The germline V gene encodes CDR1 SGHTA and CDR2 FQGNSA. The CDR3 runs to 15 residues. CDR3 in DNA: TGTGCCAGCAGCTGGGGACAGGTTGGGGATTCACCCCTCCACTTT. Protein: CASSWGQVGDSPLHF.

The V call is TRBV4-1, the J call TRBJ1-6; 9 bases are a match to TRBD1. CDR1 is MGHRA, CDR2 YSYEKL, per germline. Trimming at V came to 1 base and at J to 8 bases, leaving 6 bases not matched to a gene. CDR3 length: 16 residues. CDR3 DNA: TGCGCCAGCAGCCAAGTTACAACAGGGGGCGATTCACCCCTCCACTTT. It translates to CASSQVTTGGDSPLHF.

V is TRBV27 and J is TRBJ2-5; TRBD1 might be the D (5 bases). The CDR3 runs to 12 residues. The V end was cut by 8 bases, the J end by 5 bases, with 12 bases between. CDR1 is MNHEY, CDR2 SMNVEV, per germline (reference sequence). In DNA, the CDR3 is TGTGCCAGCGGATGGACAATGGAGACCCAGTACTTC. Protein sequence: CASGWTMETQYF.

The chain is built from TRBV5-4 and TRBJ2-1, with 9 bases identical to TRBD2. Germline V gives CDR1 SGHNT, CDR2 YYREEE (reference sequence). J gave up 2 bases and V 2 bases, and 2 bases lay outside the gene matches. This CDR3 is 15 amino acids long. The CDR3 reads CASSLAGGTYNEQFF. CDR3 coding DNA: TGTGCCAGCAGCTTAGCGGGAGGTACCTACAATGAGCAGTTCTTC.

The chain combines TRBV10-3 with TRBJ2-2, with a possible D match to TRBD2 (7 bases). V gave up 10 bases and J gave up 6 bases, with 18 bases separating them. Per the germline V gene, CDR1 is ENHRY and CDR2 is SYGVKD. This CDR3 is built from 14 residues. The chain's CDR3 is CASTGGGMAGELFF. The CDR3 DNA reads as TGTGCCAGCACGGGGGGCGGGATGGCCGGGGAGCTGTTTTTT.

This clone was seen a handful of times. Different DNA sequences within this sample yield the same CDR3. The rearrangement uses TRBV18 and TRBJ2-3; 7 bases agree with TRBD1. CDR1 is KGHSH, CDR2 LQKENI, per germline. CDR3 length: 15 amino acids. V was clipped by 3 bases and J by 3 bases; unmatched bases: 6. In DNA form, the CDR3 reads TGTGCCAGCTCACCCGGACAGGCCGGAACAGATACGCAGTATTTT. Its protein product is CASSPGQAGTDTQYF.

This clone was seen only once. V usage is TRBV5-8 and J usage is TRBJ1-1; 9 bases line up with TRBD1. The CDR3 runs 15 residues. CDR1 is SGHTS and CDR2 is YDEGEE in the germline V gene. With 6 bases clipped from V and 5 bases from J, the junction kept 11 bases outside the gene matches. The CDR3 nucleotides are TGTGCCAGCAAACCCGGGACAGGGAAAGGGACTGAAGCTTTCTTT. Protein sequence: CASKPGTGKGTEAFF.

This clone was counted once. V gene TRBV5-1 combines with J gene TRBJ2-1; 10 bases are shared with TRBD1. J was trimmed by 5 bases and V by 5 bases; bases with no gene match: 7. This CDR3 contains 15 residues. Germline lookup yields CDR1 SGHRS and CDR2 YFSETQ. The DNA of the CDR3 is TGCGCCAGCAGAACCGGGACAGGGGTCCACAATGAGCAGTTCTTC. Translation: CASRTGTGVHNEQFF. Looking up the rest from reference TRBV5-1 and TRBJ2-1 gives the full variable domain: KAGVTQTPRYLIKTRGQQVTLSCSPISGHRSVSWYQQTPGQGLQFLFEYFSETQRNKGNFPGRFSGRQFSNSRSEMNVSTLELGDSALYLCASRTGTGVHNEQFFGPGTRLTVL.

This chain links TRBV12-5 with TRBJ2-2, with TRBD2 identical over 7 bases. Germline V gene lookup returns CDR1 LGHNT and CDR2 FRNRAP. The CDR3 length is 17 residues. V was clipped by 1 base and J by 4 bases; unmatched bases: 9. CDR3 loop: CASGLGPLGGITGELFF. The CDR3 bases are TGTGCTAGTGGTTTGGGCCCTCTGGGAGGGATCACCGGGGAGCTGTTTTTT.

A remark on this clone: A read error may account for a junction end that differs from germline. The J gene is TRBJ2-3, the V gene TRBV7-2; 11 bases line up with TRBD2. The V gene's germline CDR1 is SGHTA and CDR2 FQGNSA. CDR3 size: 13 residues. CDR3 sequence (DNA): TGTGCCAGCAGCCTAGCGGGGGGAGATACGCAGTATTTT. Translated: CASSLAGGDTQYF.

This rearrangement joins TRBV19 to TRBJ2-7; 11 bases are a match to TRBD1. Trimming removed 5 bases from V and 2 bases from J; junction bases left unmatched: 8. The CDR3 sequence is 16 residues long. CDR1 is LNHDA and CDR2 is SQIVND in the germline V gene (reference sequence). CDR3 amino acids: CASSLGGTGGPYEQYF. Written as DNA, the CDR3 is TGTGCCAGTAGTTTAGGGGGGACAGGGGGACCCTACGAGCAGTACTTC.

The chain joins TRBV10-1 to TRBJ2-1, with 9 bases lining up with TRBD2. The germline V gene has CDR1 WNHNN and CDR2 SYGVQD (reference sequence). J was trimmed by 7 bases and V by 3 bases; bases with no gene match: 7. CDR3 length equals 15 residues. DNA of the CDR3: TGCGCCAGCAGTGACCGACTAGCGGAAGGGAATGAGCAGTTCTTC. Protein: CASSDRLAEGNEQFF.

The chain employs TRBV29-1 and TRBJ2-1; 11 positions agree with TRBD2. After removal of 5 bases from V and 3 bases from J, the junction contained 12 bases not matched to a gene. Germline CDR1 and CDR2: SQVTM and ANQGSEA. The CDR3 extends over 17 amino acids. The CDR3 nucleotides are TGCAGCGTTTCTGGGTTAGCGGGAGGGCCCGTCTACAATGAGCAGTTCTTC. It yields the protein CSVSGLAGGPVYNEQFF.

This clone was seen a single time. The chain has TRBV30 and TRBJ1-2; the match to TRBD1 covers 10 bases. The germline V gene encodes CDR1 GTSNPN and CDR2 SVGIG (reference sequence). This CDR3 has 13 amino acids. V was clipped by 1 base and J by 6 bases; unmatched bases: 2. As DNA, the CDR3 is TGTGCCTGGAGTGAGGGACAGGGGAATGGCTACACCTTC. It is translated as CAWSEGQGNGYTF.

The rearrangement uses TRBV30 and TRBJ1-2, with D perhaps TRBD1 (6 bases). The germline CDR1 and CDR2 sequences are GTSNPN and SVGIG (reference sequence). The CDR3 is 12 residues long. With 3 bases removed from V and 4 bases from J, the gap between germline ends came to 9 bases. Here the CDR3 reads CAWSQGSYGYTF. The CDR3 DNA follows: TGTGCCTGGAGCCAGGGGAGCTATGGCTACACCTTC. Complete variable domain (other parts from reference TRBV30 and TRBJ1-2): SQTIHQWPATLVQPVGSPLSLECTVEGTSNPNLYWYRQAAGRGLQLLFYSVGIGQISSEVPQNLSASRPQDRQFILSSKKLLLSDSGFYLCAWSQGSYGYTFGSGTRLTVV.

This chain links TRBV23-1 with TRBJ2-3; D not certain. TRBV23-1 is recorded as an ORF, its role being uncertain. Between the trimmed V and J ends, which lost 4 bases and 5 bases, there was a span of 10 bases. The CDR3 spans 13 residues. The CDR3 DNA reads TGCGCCAGCAGTCGTCAGTTTATAGATACGCAGTATTTT. This encodes CASSRQFIDTQYF.

The chain joins TRBV11-2 to TRBJ2-7, with unresolved D. CDR1 is SGHAT, CDR2 FQNNGV, per germline. The CDR3 consists of 12 residues. Trimming left V 0 bases short and J 4 bases short, with 4 bases between. The CDR3 nucleotides are TGTGCCAGCAGCTTAGATAATTACGAGCAGTACTTC. As protein: CASSLDNYEQYF.

V is TRBV28 and J is TRBJ1-5; no reliable D call. The germline V gene has CDR1 MDHEN and CDR2 SYDVKM. This CDR3 is built from 15 residues. Trimming took off 6 bases at V and 4 bases at J, with 16 bases between the two ends. The CDR3 protein is CASRPDTVGNQPQHF. The DNA of the CDR3 is TGTGCCAGCAGACCTGACACAGTGGGTAATCAGCCCCAGCATTTT.

The V and J genes are TRBV30 and TRBJ1-4; D unclear. The germline V and J ends were trimmed by 3 bases and 8 bases, with 13 bases remaining between them. Germline V gene lookup returns CDR1 GTSNPN and CDR2 SVGIG (reference sequence). This CDR3 has 13 amino acids. The CDR3 is CAWRSAAGEKLFF. The CDR3 coding sequence is TGTGCCTGGAGGTCAGCAGCAGGAGAAAAACTGTTTTTT.

The chain has TRBV4-1 and TRBJ1-2; no clear D. The CDR3 contains 15 residues. Germline V gene data show CDR1 as MGHRA and CDR2 as YSYEKL. Between the trimmed V and J ends, which lost 3 bases and 7 bases, there was a span of 18 bases. CDR3: CASSQETTARFGYTF. The CDR3 region has the DNA TGCGCCAGCAGCCAGGAGACGACTGCTAGGTTTGGCTACACCTTC.

The CDR3 DNA follows: TGTGCCAGAAGGGACGGGGGGTACACAGATACGCAGTATTTT. It encodes CARRDGGYTDTQYF. This rearrangement joins TRBV27 to TRBJ2-3, with TRBD2 matching over 7 bases. The length of the CDR3 is 14 residues. Germline V CDR1 and CDR2: MNHEY, SMNVEV (reference sequence). Germline trimming cut 9 bases from V and 2 bases from J; bases unmatched to any gene: 8.

This chain uses TRBV9 with TRBJ2-3; 9 nucleotides agree with TRBD2. This CDR3 has 16 amino acids. V dropped 3 bases and J dropped 5; count of bases not matched to a gene: 10. The germline CDR1 and CDR2 sequences are SGDLS and YYNGEE. The CDR3 DNA follows: TGTGCCAGCAGCGAAGATAGCGGGAGCCCGGGAGATACGCAGTATTTT. Protein: CASSEDSGSPGDTQYF.

V usage is TRBV5-1 and J usage is TRBJ2-2; 7 positions match TRBD2. The CDR3 is made up of 16 amino acids. CDR1 and CDR2 (germline): SGHRS, YFSETQ. V shed 2 bases, J shed 4 bases, and the junction held 8 bases outside the gene matches. As DNA, the CDR3 is TGCGCCAGCAGCTTTAACGCGGGAGAGGTCACCGGGGAGCTGTTTTTT. As protein: CASSFNAGEVTGELFF.